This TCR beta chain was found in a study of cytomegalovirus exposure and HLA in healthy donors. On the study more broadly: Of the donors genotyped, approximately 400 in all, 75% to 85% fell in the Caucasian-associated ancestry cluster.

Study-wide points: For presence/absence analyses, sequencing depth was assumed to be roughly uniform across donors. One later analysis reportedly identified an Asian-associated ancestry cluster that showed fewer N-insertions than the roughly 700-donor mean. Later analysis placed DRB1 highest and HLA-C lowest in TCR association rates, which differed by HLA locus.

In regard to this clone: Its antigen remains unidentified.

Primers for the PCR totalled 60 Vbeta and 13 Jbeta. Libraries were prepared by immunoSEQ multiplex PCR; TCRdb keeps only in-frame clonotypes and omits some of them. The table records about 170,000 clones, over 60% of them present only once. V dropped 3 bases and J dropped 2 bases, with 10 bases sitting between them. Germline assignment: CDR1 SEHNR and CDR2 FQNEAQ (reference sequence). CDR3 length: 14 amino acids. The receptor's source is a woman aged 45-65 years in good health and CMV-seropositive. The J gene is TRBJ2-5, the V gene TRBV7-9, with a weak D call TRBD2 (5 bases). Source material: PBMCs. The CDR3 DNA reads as TGTGCCAGCAGCTTGAGGGCGGTGCAAGAGACCCAGTACTTC. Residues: CASSLRAVQETQYF.